Reported below is one T cell receptor (beta chain). This specimen belongs to a study of Tregs in tolerant kidney transplant recipients. TCRdb's copy holds only in-frame clones and misses some; the assay was immunoSEQ multiplex PCR. This sample carries roughly 49,000 clones, about 90% of them seen once, and the ten largest clones take less than 0.75%. Trimming took off 6 bases at V and 0 bases at J, with 15 bases between the two ends. Germline values: CDR1 SGHTA, CDR2 FQGNSA. The CDR3 has 16 amino acids. The sequence was collected from a human donor in good health. The sequenced material came from Tregs from blood. The chain has TRBV7-2 and TRBJ2-4; D is possibly TRBD2 (6 bases). The CDR3 DNA is TGTGCCAGCAGTTTATCCGGGACTCTAGCCAAAAACATTCAGTACTTC. Amino acid sequence: CASSLSGTLAKNIQYF.